This entry lists 22 T cell receptor beta chains sequenced from one sample in a study of CD8 T cells in ankylosing spondylitis. From the 5' RACE reads, TCRdb called clonotypes with MiXCR, one entry per CDR3 protein. The sample lists 350,000 or so distinct CDR3 sequences, about 15% occurring once. The sequenced sample was blood, either unsorted or a sorted T cell fraction (not recorded which). These receptors all come from a male donor with ankylosing spondylitis or in good health (not recorded which).

This clonotype has more than one count but fewer than ten. The V call is TRBV20-1, the J call TRBJ2-1; 7 bases are shared with TRBD1. This CDR3 contains 13 residues. Germline CDR1 is DFQATT and CDR2 is SNEGSKA (reference sequence). V gave up 0 bases and J gave up 4 bases; unmatched junction bases: 0. Here the CDR3 DNA reads TGCAGTGCTAGAGAGGGACAGTACAATGAGCAGTTCTTC. The encoded protein is CSAREGQYNEQFF.

The table lists this clonotype with many counts. This chain links TRBV29-1 with TRBJ2-4, with a tentative D call TRBD2 (5 bases). V was shortened by 4 bases and J by 8 bases, with 18 bases between the two germline ends. CDR1 and CDR2 (germline): SQVTM, ANQGSEA. The CDR3 has 14 amino acids. Written as DNA, the CDR3 is TGCAGCGTTGGAGGAGGAGCCCCTGGGGACATTCAGTACTTC. Translating gives CSVGGGAPGDIQYF. Looking up the rest from reference TRBV29-1 and TRBJ2-4 gives the full variable domain: SAVISQKPSRDICQRGTSLTIQCQVDSQVTMMFWYRQQPGQSLTLIATANQGSEATYESGFVIDKFPISRPNLTFSTLTVSNMSPEDSSIYLCSVGGGAPGDIQYFGAGTRLSVL.

As concerns this clonotype: Given a much more abundant clone one base away, this may be a read error. The gene calls are TRBV12-3 or TRBV12-4 and TRBJ2-7, with 7 bases identical to TRBD1. This CDR3 region has 14 residues. The CDR3 loop is CASSSSGGSYGQYF. The DNA of the CDR3 is TGTGCCAGCAGTTCATCAGGGGGTTCCTACGGGCAGTACTTC.

The chain joins TRBV5-1 to TRBJ2-7; D is perhaps TRBD2 (6 bases). Germline V gene lookup returns CDR1 SGHRS and CDR2 YFSETQ. This CDR3 is 16 amino acids long. V dropped 1 base and J dropped 1 base, with 15 bases sitting between them. This CDR3 is CASSLLGGQGSYEQYF. In DNA, the CDR3 is TGCGCCAGCAGCTTGCTGGGAGGCCAAGGGTCCTACGAGCAGTACTTC.

The chain has TRBV5-1 and TRBJ1-1; TRBD1 matches 7 bases. The CDR3 covers 15 residues. The germline V gene has CDR1 SGHRS and CDR2 YFSETQ. Unmatched junction bases numbered 8, after V lost 2 bases and J lost 4 bases. CDR3 DNA: TGCGCCAGCAGCTTAGGGGGCGCTTCGGGCACTGAAGCTTTCTTT. This translates into CASSLGGASGTEAFF.

This chain links TRBV20-1 with TRBJ1-1, with TRBD1 matching 7 bases. This CDR3 is 14 amino acids long. CDR1 DFQATT and CDR2 SNEGSKA come from the germline V gene (reference sequence). V gave up 5 bases and J gave up 5 bases; unmatched junction bases: 11. Written as DNA, the CDR3 is TGCAGTGCTTACACGCAGGGGGTCGGAACTGAAGCTTTCTTT. Amino acids: CSAYTQGVGTEAFF.

J is TRBJ1-1 and V is TRBV12-3 or TRBV12-4; possible D gene TRBD1, 6 bases. The CDR3 covers 15 residues. V lost 7 bases and J lost 0, with 15 bases in between. The CDR3 DNA sequence: TGTGCCAGCAATACGGGGGGCAATATGAACACTGAAGCTTTCTTT. Protein sequence: CASNTGGNMNTEAFF.

The chain links TRBV24-1 to TRBJ1-2; D perhaps matches TRBD1 (5 bases). Trimming cost V 7 bases and J 3 bases, with 11 bases left between them. Looked up from germline, CDR1 is KGHDR and CDR2 is SFDVKD. The CDR3 is 13 residues long. The CDR3 bases are TGTGCCACCAGCGGGGGTGCGGACTATGGCTACACCTTC. Protein: CATSGGADYGYTF.

This clonotype has a handful of counts. This chain links TRBV3-1 with TRBJ1-5, with D unclear. The CDR3 is made up of 14 amino acids. Germline CDR1 reads LGHDT; CDR2 reads YNNKEL (reference sequence). V was cut by 5 bases and J by 4 bases, with 12 bases left in between. For the CDR3, the DNA is TGTGCCAGCAGCAGACGGGGTCAGAATCAGCCCCAGCATTTT. This encodes CASSRRGQNQPQHF.

This clonotype was seen only a few times. The chain links TRBV4-1 to TRBJ2-3; D might be TRBD2 (6 bases). This CDR3 is 15 amino acids long. Trimming took 4 bases from V and 0 from J, leaving 11 bases between them. Germline V CDR1 and CDR2: MGHRA, YSYEKL. CDR3 amino acids: CASSRIAASTDTQYF. In nucleotides, the CDR3 is TGCGCCAGCAGCCGTATAGCGGCTAGCACAGATACGCAGTATTTT.

The chain joins TRBV7-9 to TRBJ2-3, with no clear D. The CDR3 length is 14 residues. Germline V gene data show CDR1 as SEHNR and CDR2 as FQNEAQ (reference sequence). Trimming removed 3 bases from V and 3 bases from J, with 10 bases in between. The CDR3 nucleotides are TGTGCCAGCAGCTTGGACCAAAAGACAGATACGCAGTATTTT. This encodes CASSLDQKTDTQYF.

This clonotype was seen a few times. This chain links TRBV7-9 with TRBJ1-1, with D maybe TRBD1 (6 bases). V was clipped by 3 bases and J by 1 base, with 12 bases between them. The CDR3 covers 15 residues. Per the germline V gene, CDR1 is SEHNR and CDR2 is FQNEAQ (reference sequence). CDR3 in DNA: TGTGCCAGCAGCTTCCAGGGGAGGGAGAACACTGAAGCTTTCTTT. This gives the protein CASSFQGRENTEAFF.

This clonotype appeared a few times. The rearrangement links TRBV2 to TRBJ2-7; D perhaps matches TRBD2 (6 bases). The germline V gene has CDR1 SNHLY and CDR2 FYNNEI. This CDR3 is built from 14 residues. The CDR3 is CAQRAPTSSYEQYF. The CDR3 DNA reads as TGTGCTCAGCGGGCTCCCACCAGCTCCTACGAGCAGTACTTC.

This clonotype was detected a few times. V usage is TRBV12-3 or TRBV12-4 and J usage is TRBJ2-3, with D uncertain. The CDR3 length is 15 residues. V was trimmed by 6 bases and J by 3 bases, leaving 16 bases between them. The CDR3 loop reads CASSLSGPRTDTQYF. The CDR3 region has the DNA TGTGCCAGCAGCCTCTCCGGCCCGCGGACAGATACGCAGTATTTT.

This clonotype was detected many times. The chain employs TRBV12-3 or TRBV12-4 and TRBJ1-1, with D unresolved. The CDR3 contains 12 residues. The V end lost 6 bases, the J end lost 3 bases, and 8 bases lay between the germline ends. Here the CDR3 reads CASSPGDTEAFF. The CDR3 coding sequence is TGTGCCAGCAGCCCCGGGGACACTGAAGCTTTCTTT.

The J gene is TRBJ2-5, the V gene TRBV7-2, with D tentatively TRBD1 (5 bases). Germline CDR1 SGHTA, CDR2 FQGNSA. The CDR3 covers 13 residues. V lost 1 base and J lost 5, with 8 bases in between. The CDR3 DNA sequence: TGTGCCAGCAGCTTAGGAAACAGGGAGACCCAGTACTTC. Encoded protein: CASSLGNRETQYF.

This chain connects TRBV5-1 to TRBJ2-7; tentative D call: TRBD1 (7 bases). Trimming left V 4 bases short and J 5 bases short, with 19 bases between. This CDR3 region has 15 residues. Germline V lookup: CDR1 SGHRS, CDR2 YFSETQ. This CDR3 is CASSLPETGRNEQYF. In nucleotides, the CDR3 is TGCGCCAGCAGCCTTCCGGAGACAGGGAGGAACGAGCAGTACTTC.

The gene calls are TRBV7-9 and TRBJ2-2, with 8 bases lining up with TRBD1. J lost 5 bases, V lost 6 bases, and 8 bases had no gene match. CDR1 and CDR2 (germline): SEHNR, FQNEAQ (reference sequence). The CDR3 is 15 amino acids. CDR3 DNA: TGTGCCAGCAGTCAGGGGGCCGGGGCGACCGGGGAGCTGTTTTTT. Translating gives CASSQGAGATGELFF.

A few counts support this clonotype. The chain joins TRBV16 to TRBJ1-4, with D perhaps matching TRBD1 (6 bases). CDR1 is KGHSY, CDR2 FQNENV, per germline. Deletions cut 0 bases from V and 6 bases from J, with 14 bases between. The CDR3 length is 16 residues. CDR3 DNA: TGTGCCAGCAGCCAATCACAGGGTGCGGGATATGAAAAACTGTTTTTT. Translating it yields CASSQSQGAGYEKLFF. Complete variable domain (other parts from reference TRBV16 and TRBJ1-4): GEEVAQTPKHLVRGEGQKAKLYCAPIKGHSYVFWYQQVLKNEFKFLISFQNENVFDETGMPKERFSAKCLPNSPCSLEIQATKLEDSAVYFCASSQSQGAGYEKLFFGSGTQLSVL.

Here the CDR3 reads CASARAAQSPPQHF. Here the CDR3 DNA reads TGTGCTAGTGCCAGGGCCGCGCAATCACCGCCCCAGCATTTT. The chain uses TRBV12-5 and TRBJ1-5, with TRBD1 as a possible D gene (5 bases). The V end was cut by 7 bases, the J end by 9 bases, with 19 bases between. The germline V gene has CDR1 LGHNT and CDR2 FRNRAP. This CDR3 has 14 residues.

This chain uses TRBV19 with TRBJ2-6, with 8 bases fitting TRBD1. Per germline, CDR1 LNHDA and CDR2 SQIVND (reference sequence). The V segment lost 5 bases and the J segment 4 bases; nucleotides outside the gene matches: 10. This CDR3 is 17 amino acids long. CDR3 DNA: TGTGCCAGTAGTTCCCAGGGGGCGTATCCCGGGGCCAACGTCCTGACTTTC. Its protein is CASSSQGAYPGANVLTF.

The J gene is TRBJ2-1, the V gene TRBV5-4; 8 bases align to TRBD2. Trimming took 6 bases from V and 7 from J; bases not matched to a gene: 9. The CDR3 length is 14 residues. Germline V CDR1 and CDR2: SGHNT, YYREEE (reference sequence). CDR3 sequence reads: CASTSGTRWNEQFF. The CDR3 coding sequence is TGTGCCAGCACCTCCGGGACTAGATGGAATGAGCAGTTCTTC.